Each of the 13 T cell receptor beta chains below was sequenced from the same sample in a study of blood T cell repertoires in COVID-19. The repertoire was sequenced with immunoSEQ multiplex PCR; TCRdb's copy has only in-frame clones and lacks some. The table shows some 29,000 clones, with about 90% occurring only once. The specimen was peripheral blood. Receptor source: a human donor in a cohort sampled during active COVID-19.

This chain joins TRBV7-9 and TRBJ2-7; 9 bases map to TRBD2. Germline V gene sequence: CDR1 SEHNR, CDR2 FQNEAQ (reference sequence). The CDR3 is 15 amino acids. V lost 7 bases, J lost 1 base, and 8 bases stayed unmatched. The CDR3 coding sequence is TGTGCCAGCAACGAGAGAGCGGGGGGATCCTACGAGCAGTACTTC. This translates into CASNERAGGSYEQYF.

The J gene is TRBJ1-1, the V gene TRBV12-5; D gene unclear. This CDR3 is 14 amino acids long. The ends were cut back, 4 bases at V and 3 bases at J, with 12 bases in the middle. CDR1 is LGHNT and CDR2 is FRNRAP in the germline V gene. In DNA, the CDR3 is TGTGCTAGTGGTTCTGCCCAACGGTACACTGAAGCTTTCTTT. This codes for CASGSAQRYTEAFF. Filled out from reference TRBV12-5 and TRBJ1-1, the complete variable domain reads DARVTQTPRHKVTEMGQEVTMRCQPILGHNTVFWYRQTMMQGLELLAYFRNRAPLDDSGMPKDRFSAEMPDATLATLKIQPSEPRDSAVYFCASGSAQRYTEAFFGQGTRLTVV.

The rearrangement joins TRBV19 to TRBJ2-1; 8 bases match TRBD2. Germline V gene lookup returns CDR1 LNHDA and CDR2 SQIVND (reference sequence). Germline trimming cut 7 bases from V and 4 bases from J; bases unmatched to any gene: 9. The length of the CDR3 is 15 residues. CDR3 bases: TGTGCCAGTACTCTAGCGGGCGGGGCGTACAATGAGCAGTTCTTC. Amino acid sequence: CASTLAGGAYNEQFF. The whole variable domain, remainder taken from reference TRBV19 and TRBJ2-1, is DGGITQSPKYLFRKEGQNVTLSCEQNLNHDAMYWYRQDPGQGLRLIYYSQIVNDFQKGDIAEGYSVSREKKESFPLTVTSAQKNPTAFYLCASTLAGGAYNEQFFGPGTRLTVL.

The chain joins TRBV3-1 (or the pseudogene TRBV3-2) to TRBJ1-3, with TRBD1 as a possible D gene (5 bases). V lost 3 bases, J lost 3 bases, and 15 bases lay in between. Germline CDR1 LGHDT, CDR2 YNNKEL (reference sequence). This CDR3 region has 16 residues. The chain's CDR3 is CASSHQTEGNGNTIYF. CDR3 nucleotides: TGTGCCAGCAGCCACCAGACAGAAGGAAATGGAAACACCATATATTTT.

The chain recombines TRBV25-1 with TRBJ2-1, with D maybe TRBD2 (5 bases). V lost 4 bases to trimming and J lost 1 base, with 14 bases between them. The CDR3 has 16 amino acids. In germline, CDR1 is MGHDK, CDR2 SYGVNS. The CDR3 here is CASSGQAVPSYNEQFF. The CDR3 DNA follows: TGTGCCAGCAGTGGACAAGCGGTCCCTTCCTACAATGAGCAGTTCTTC.

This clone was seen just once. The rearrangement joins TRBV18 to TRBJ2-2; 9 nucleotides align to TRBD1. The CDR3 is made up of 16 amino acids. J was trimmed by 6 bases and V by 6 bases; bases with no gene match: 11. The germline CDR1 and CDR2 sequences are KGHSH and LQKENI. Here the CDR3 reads CASSPGQGRMSGELFF. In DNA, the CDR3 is TGTGCCAGCTCGCCGGGACAGGGAAGGATGTCCGGGGAGCTGTTTTTT.

The CDR3 nucleotides are TGTGCCAGCAGCTTAATCCCAACTGGTGGCTACACCTTC. Its translation: CASSLIPTGGYTF. The chain links TRBV7-3 to TRBJ1-2; D is unclear. Germline values: CDR1 SGHTA, CDR2 FQGTGA. Trimming removed 1 base at V and 7 bases at J, with 10 bases between. This CDR3 has 13 residues.

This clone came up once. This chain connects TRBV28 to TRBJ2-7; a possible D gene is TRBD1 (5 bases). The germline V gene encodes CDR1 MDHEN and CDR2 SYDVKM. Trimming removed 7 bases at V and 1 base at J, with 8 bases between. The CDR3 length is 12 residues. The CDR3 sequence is CASTQGSYEQYF. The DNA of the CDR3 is TGTGCCAGCACCCAGGGATCCTACGAGCAGTACTTC.

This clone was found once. CDR3 nucleotide sequence: TGTGCCAGCTCACCACGGGACAGGGCGTACGATGAGCAGTTCTTC. It translates to CASSPRDRAYDEQFF. This chain connects TRBV18 to TRBJ2-1, with 9 positions matching TRBD1. The V gene's germline CDR1 is KGHSH and CDR2 LQKENI. Losses at the gene ends were 1 base for V and 8 bases for J; bases not matched to a gene: 6. This CDR3 spans 15 amino acids.

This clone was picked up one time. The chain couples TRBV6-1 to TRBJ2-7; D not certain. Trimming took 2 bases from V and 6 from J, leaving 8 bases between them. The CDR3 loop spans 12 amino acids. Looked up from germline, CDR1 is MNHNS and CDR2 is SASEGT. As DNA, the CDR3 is TGTGCCAGCAGTGAATCATTTTCCGAGCAGTACTTC. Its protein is CASSESFSEQYF.

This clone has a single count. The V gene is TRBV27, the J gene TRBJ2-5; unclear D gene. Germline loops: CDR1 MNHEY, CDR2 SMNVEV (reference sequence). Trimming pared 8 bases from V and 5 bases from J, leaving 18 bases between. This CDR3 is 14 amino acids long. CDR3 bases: TGTGCCAGCGGAGAGAGATCTCAGATTGAGACCCAGTACTTC. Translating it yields CASGERSQIETQYF.

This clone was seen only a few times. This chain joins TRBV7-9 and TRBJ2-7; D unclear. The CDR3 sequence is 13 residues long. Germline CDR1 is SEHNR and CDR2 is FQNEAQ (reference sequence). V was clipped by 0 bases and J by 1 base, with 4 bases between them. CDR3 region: CASSLAQSYEQYF. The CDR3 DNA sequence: TGTGCCAGCAGCTTAGCACAGTCCTACGAGCAGTACTTC. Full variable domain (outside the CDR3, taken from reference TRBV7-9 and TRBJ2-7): DTGVSQNPRHKITKRGQNVTFRCDPISEHNRLYWYRQTLGQGPEFLTYFQNEAQLEKSRLLSDRFSAERPKGSFSTLEIQRTEQGDSAMYLCASSLAQSYEQYFGPGTRLTVT.

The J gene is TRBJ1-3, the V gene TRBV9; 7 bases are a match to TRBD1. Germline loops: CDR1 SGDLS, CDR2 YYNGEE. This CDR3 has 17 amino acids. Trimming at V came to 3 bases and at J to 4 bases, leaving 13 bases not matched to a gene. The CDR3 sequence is CASSAEGTVHLGNTIYF. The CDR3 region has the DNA TGTGCCAGCAGCGCTGAGGGGACAGTTCATCTGGGAAACACCATATATTTT.